Shown below are 17 T cell receptor beta chains from a single sample sequenced in a study of T cells in localized non-small cell lung cancer. Sequenced by immunoSEQ multiplex PCR; TCRdb stores in-frame clones only, minus some. The sample comprises about 11,000 clones, around four fifths of which are singletons, and 15% to 20% rests with the top ten. This material consisted of peripheral blood mononuclear cells, taken before any cancer treatment. These receptors came from a female donor older than 55 with stage II lung adenocarcinoma.

The rearrangement uses TRBV5-6 and TRBJ2-7; D is uncertain. V was trimmed by 2 bases and J by 2 bases, leaving 11 bases between them. This CDR3 is 14 amino acids long. Germline-derived CDR1 and CDR2 are SGHDT and YYEEEE. The CDR3 spells CASSLGRPTYEQYF. For the CDR3, the DNA is TGTGCCAGCAGCTTAGGCAGGCCCACCTACGAGCAGTACTTC.

The rearrangement joins TRBV19 to TRBJ2-5, with 11 bases lining up with TRBD1. Germline V gene sequence: CDR1 LNHDA, CDR2 SQIVND (reference sequence). This CDR3 has 13 residues. V dropped 6 bases and J dropped 4; count of bases not matched to a gene: 1. The CDR3 sequence: CASSGTGGETQYF. The CDR3 bases are TGTGCCAGTAGCGGGACAGGGGGAGAGACCCAGTACTTC.

This clone occurred a few times. J is TRBJ2-6 and V is TRBV5-6, with 12 bases that match TRBD2. Germline loops: CDR1 SGHDT, CDR2 YYEEEE. The CDR3 covers 19 residues. V dropped 0 bases and J dropped 0; count of bases not matched to a gene: 4. The CDR3 DNA sequence: TGTGCCAGCAGCTTGGGACTAGCGGGGGCCGTCTCTGGGGCCAACGTCCTGACTTTC. Its protein product is CASSLGLAGAVSGANVLTF.

The gene calls are TRBV10-1 and TRBJ2-5; the match to TRBD2 covers 8 bases. V dropped 0 bases and J dropped 1; count of bases not matched to a gene: 4. This CDR3 comprises 16 residues. CDR1 WNHNN and CDR2 SYGVQD come from the germline V gene (reference sequence). The CDR3 sequence: CASSESSGTSQETQYF. CDR3 DNA: TGCGCCAGCAGTGAGTCCTCCGGGACTAGCCAAGAGACCCAGTACTTC.

This clone showed up just a few times. The CDR3 bases are TGTGCCAGCAGTGAAGGGGGGGCCAGGCGTTCCTATGGCTACACCTTC. This encodes CASSEGGARRSYGYTF. This chain uses TRBV28 with TRBJ1-2; TRBD1 is a possible D gene (6 bases). The CDR3 runs to 16 residues. Trimming stripped 5 bases from V and 4 bases from J, with 20 bases between. Germline V gene data show CDR1 as MDHEN and CDR2 as SYDVKM.

The chain combines TRBV5-1 with TRBJ2-1, with a possible D match to TRBD1 (6 bases). The length of the CDR3 is 13 residues. Trimming shortened V by 0 bases and J by 8 bases, and 9 bases separated the two germline ends. CDR1 is SGHRS, CDR2 YFSETQ, per germline. CDR3 DNA: TGCGCCAGCAGCTTGGGACAGGAGTATGAGCAGTTCTTC. Translation gives CASSLGQEYEQFF. Combining the CDR3 with reference TRBV5-1 and TRBJ2-1 gives the whole variable domain KAGVTQTPRYLIKTRGQQVTLSCSPISGHRSVSWYQQTPGQGLQFLFEYFSETQRNKGNFPGRFSGRQFSNSRSEMNVSTLELGDSALYLCASSLGQEYEQFFGPGTRLTVL.

The chain recombines TRBV5-4 with TRBJ2-6; D not certain. The V gene's germline CDR1 is SGHNT and CDR2 YYREEE (reference sequence). V was cut by 4 bases and J by 1 base, with 9 bases left in between. The CDR3 is 15 amino acids. The CDR3 DNA reads TGTGCCAGCAGCATAGACCCGTCTGGGGCCAACGTCCTGACTTTC. Encoded protein: CASSIDPSGANVLTF.

Only one count was recorded for this clone. The V call is TRBV6-5, the J call TRBJ1-4, with 8 bases identical to TRBD1. Looked up from germline, CDR1 is MNHEY and CDR2 is SVGAGI. Trimming cost V 11 bases and J 7 bases; bases outside gene matches: 9. The CDR3 extends over 13 amino acids. The CDR3 DNA sequence: TGTGCCGCGAAGGGGACAGGCTCTGAAAAACTGTTTTTT. This sequence encodes CAAKGTGSEKLFF.

This clone was recorded only once. J is TRBJ2-7 and V is TRBV29-1; 7 bases are shared with TRBD1. There are 12 residues in the CDR3. Germline CDR1 is SQVTM and CDR2 is ANQGSEA. The junction had 3 bases not matched to a gene; V was cut back by 6 bases and J by 1 base. This CDR3 reads CSVYRGSYEQYF. CDR3 in DNA: TGCAGCGTGTACAGGGGATCCTACGAGCAGTACTTC.

This clone has only one observation. This chain connects TRBV4-2 to TRBJ2-1; TRBD1 matches 11 bases. From germline, CDR1 is LGHNA and CDR2 YNFKEQ. CDR3 length equals 16 residues. The J segment lost 7 bases and the V segment lost 4 bases, leaving 9 bases of the junction unmatched. CDR3 nucleotides: TGTGCCAGCAGCCGTTCCGGGACAGGGGGTAGAAATGAGCAGTTCTTC. The encoded protein is CASSRSGTGGRNEQFF.

The V gene is TRBV7-2, the J gene TRBJ1-5; D uncertain. V lost 8 bases and J lost 1, with 12 bases in between. Per the germline V gene, CDR1 is SGHTA and CDR2 is FQGNSA. The CDR3 is made up of 14 amino acids. CDR3: CASSFEASNQPQHF. DNA for the CDR3: TGTGCCAGCTCCTTTGAGGCCAGCAATCAGCCCCAGCATTTT. The variable domain in full, with the rest retrieved from reference TRBV7-2 and TRBJ1-5, is GAGVSQSPSNKVTEKGKDVELRCDPISGHTALYWYRQSLGQGLEFLIYFQGNSAPDKSGLPSDRFSAERTGGSVSTLTIQRTQQEDSAVYLCASSFEASNQPQHFGDGTRLSIL.

This chain links TRBV7-8 with TRBJ2-5, with TRBD1 matching over 7 bases. Germline CDR1 reads SGHVS; CDR2 reads FQNEAQ. The CDR3 runs 16 residues. After removal of 3 bases from V and 1 base from J, the junction contained 8 bases not matched to a gene. CDR3 sequence (DNA): TGTGCCAGCAGCTTGGGGGCCCCAGGGGGCCAAGAGACCCAGTACTTC. Encoded protein: CASSLGAPGGQETQYF. The variable domain in full, with the rest retrieved from reference TRBV7-8 and TRBJ2-5, is GAGVSQSPRYKVAKRGQDVALRCDPISGHVSLFWYQQALGQGPEFLTYFQNEAQLDKSGLPSDRFFAERPEGSVSTLKIQRTQQEDSAVYLCASSLGAPGGQETQYFGPGTRLLVL.

This chain joins TRBV18 and TRBJ2-5; D is perhaps TRBD2 (6 bases). Trimming left V 2 bases short and J 4 bases short, with 17 bases between. Germline values: CDR1 KGHSH, CDR2 LQKENI. The CDR3 is made up of 16 amino acids. This chain's CDR3 is CASSPAYTLGGETQYF. CDR3 nucleotide sequence: TGTGCCAGCTCACCAGCTTATACGTTGGGGGGAGAGACCCAGTACTTC.

This clone showed up just a few times. The V call is TRBV15, the J call TRBJ2-7; 11 bases match TRBD2. CDR3 length: 15 residues. With 3 bases clipped from V and 2 bases from J, the junction kept 3 bases outside the gene matches. Germline CDR1 reads LNHNV; CDR2 reads YYDKDF (reference sequence). This CDR3 reads CATSSGLAGAYEQYF. The CDR3 nucleotides are TGTGCCACCAGCAGCGGACTAGCGGGTGCCTACGAGCAGTACTTC.

J is TRBJ1-2 and V is TRBV5-1; unclear D gene. This CDR3 comprises 14 residues. V dropped 0 bases and J dropped 6 bases, with 12 bases sitting between them. CDR1 SGHRS and CDR2 YFSETQ come from the germline V gene. This chain's CDR3 is CASSLAPQEDGYTF. The CDR3 DNA reads as TGCGCCAGCAGCTTGGCCCCCCAGGAGGATGGCTACACCTTC. Full variable domain (outside the CDR3, taken from reference TRBV5-1 and TRBJ1-2): KAGVTQTPRYLIKTRGQQVTLSCSPISGHRSVSWYQQTPGQGLQFLFEYFSETQRNKGNFPGRFSGRQFSNSRSEMNVSTLELGDSALYLCASSLAPQEDGYTFGSGTRLTVV.

The chain recombines TRBV5-5 with TRBJ2-1; D is perhaps TRBD1 (6 bases). The germline CDR1 and CDR2 sequences are SGHKS and YYEKEE (reference sequence). Between the trimmed V and J ends, which lost 9 bases and 1 base, there was a span of 14 bases. This CDR3 region has 14 residues. This CDR3 is CATRQVLSYNEQFF. CDR3 sequence (DNA): TGTGCCACCCGACAGGTCCTATCCTACAATGAGCAGTTCTTC.

The V gene is TRBV4-2, the J gene TRBJ1-5, with TRBD1 as a possible D gene (5 bases). The CDR3 sequence is 15 residues long. Germline lookup yields CDR1 LGHNA and CDR2 YNFKEQ. V lost 4 bases to trimming and J lost 1 base, with 11 bases between them. Written as DNA, the CDR3 is TGTGCCAGCAGCCGAAATGACAGAAGCAATCAGCCCCAGCATTTT. Translated: CASSRNDRSNQPQHF.